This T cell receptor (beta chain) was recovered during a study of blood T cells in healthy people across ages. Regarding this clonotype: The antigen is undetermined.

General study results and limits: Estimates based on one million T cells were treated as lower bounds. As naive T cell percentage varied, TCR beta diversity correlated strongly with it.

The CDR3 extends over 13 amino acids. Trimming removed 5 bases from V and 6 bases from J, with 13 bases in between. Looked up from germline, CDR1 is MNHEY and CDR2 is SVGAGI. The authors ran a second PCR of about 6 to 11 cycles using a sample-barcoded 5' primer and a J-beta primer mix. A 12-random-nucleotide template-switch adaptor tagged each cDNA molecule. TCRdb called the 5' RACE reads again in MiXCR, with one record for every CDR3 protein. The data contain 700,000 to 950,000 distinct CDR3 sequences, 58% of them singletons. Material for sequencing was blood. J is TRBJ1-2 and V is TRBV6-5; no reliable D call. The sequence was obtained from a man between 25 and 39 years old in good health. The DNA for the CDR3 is TGTGCCAGCAGTGAGGCCGGCGAGAATGGCTACACCTTC. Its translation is CASSEAGENGYTF.